This TCR beta chain was captured in a study of T cells in Graves' hyperthyroidism and ophthalmopathy. Study-level findings and limits: Among thyroid clonotypes expanded above 0.001, most also appeared in blood. A 13 V-J model separated ophthalmopathy from stable hyperthyroidism.

Hyperthyroidism patients were newly diagnosed, had disease duration under 2 months, and were aged 18 to 65 years. Exclusion of a patient resulted from uncontrolled infection, other autoimmune disease, pregnancy or lactation. As for this clonotype: The antigen is unknown.

The CDR3 loop spans 15 amino acids. V was trimmed by 1 base and J by 4 bases, leaving 10 bases between them. CDR1 and CDR2 from the germline V gene are KGHDR and SFDVKD. RNA transcripts served as the template for amplifying TCR beta CDR3 regions. RT-PCR in the first round (using the HTBI primer set) targeted the TCR CDR3. TCRdb analysed the multiplex PCR reads with MiXCR anew, one entry per CDR3 protein. The sample contains about 560,000 distinct CDR3 sequences, around 45% of which appear only once. This TCR was sampled from a woman between 18 and 29 years old with Graves' hyperthyroidism. Sequenced input: peripheral blood or thyroid tissue (not recorded which). The chain links TRBV24-1 to TRBJ2-1; the D gene is possibly TRBD1 (5 bases). As DNA, the CDR3 is TGTGCCACCAGTGATTTCTACACAGGTTACAATGAGCAGTTCTTC. Translated, it gives CATSDFYTGYNEQFF.